This TCR beta chain was recorded in a study of beta chain features in type 1 diabetes (dated by TCRdb to about 2018). Regarding the complete study: Mean age, gender distribution, total cell number and subset yield were not different between patients and healthy donors. Regulatory and stem cell-like memory subsets were isolated from only 8 patients and about 8 healthy donors, whereas naive and central memory subsets came from all 30 or so donors. A total of over 90,000,000 sorted cells were examined across all samples, and a strong correlation was observed between cell number per subset and RNA yield. The study compared TCRB repertoires of sorted circulating CD4+ T cell subsets between recently diagnosed type 1 diabetes patients and matched healthy donors. Broader findings and caveats from the paper: A moderate but significant shortening of TCRB CDR3 length was observed in type 1 diabetes patients in all four CD4+ subsets. PCR may preferentially amplify shorter templates, but because patient and control samples were amplified and corrected together, any resulting skew would affect both groups equally. Because the HLA sub-analyses included only small numbers of individuals, any influence of HLA type on TCRB rearrangement was left unresolved. Because cDNA rather than genomic DNA was sequenced, highly expressing activated cells could have been over-represented, although no difference in activation and CD3 levels was found between groups. The naive, central memory and regulatory TCRB repertoires appeared to resemble one another more closely among patients than among healthy donors. Fewer insertions and more nucleotide deletions at VDJ recombination sites were observed in patients with type 1 diabetes, implying thymic rearrangement abnormalities.

A few counts support this clone. There is no known antigen for this receptor. No base-level quality is on record; no much larger clone is a single base apart. The entire isolated RNA was reverse transcribed using the High Capacity cDNA Reverse Transcription Kit, and thus expressed TCRB transcripts were sequenced. Deep immunoSEQ sequencing was applied to naive, central memory and regulatory T cell samples, giving an average of about 3.8 million total reads per sample. Sorted cells were lysed in RLT buffer, and RNA was extracted using DNase-treated RNeasy Micro or Mini kits according to cell number. Each cell subset was processed on its own to prevent cross-contamination, while patient and healthy donor samples were processed together. The immunoSEQ multiplex PCR was used to amplify TCRB sequences from cDNA, generating 87-bp fragments that spanned the CDR3 region. The amplicons were sequenced using the Illumina HiSeq platform. Turning to the authors' computational methods: Synthetic template baselines were used to correct PCR bias computationally, reads within Hamming distance 2 were collapsed, and singletons that could not be merged were discarded. By aligning reads against IMGT, V, D and J genes, CDR3 length, and insertions or deletions at six rearrangement sites were assigned. Within each subset, clonotype counts were normalized to sorted cell number, and only after that were true diversity and Gini coefficients computed with the tcR R package. The overlap coefficient, calculated on TCRB nucleotide sequences, was used to quantify repertoire sharing. Out-of-frame TCRB sequences from naive cells were analyzed to stand in for the pre-selection repertoire. Drawn from immuneACCESS, this table holds only the in-frame rearrangements with V and J called that TCRdb kept. Clones are partly lost; checked studies trace under half to an unresolved V gene and leave the rest unexplained. That table gives V, J and clone size, and the DNA gave D and trimming. This sample comprises hundreds of thousands of clones, around 16% of them detected only once. Together, the top ten hold roughly 0.015% of the sample.

From each donor, a single peripheral blood sample of about 110 mL on average was drawn into heparinised tubes. Naive, central memory, regulatory and stem cell-like memory CD4+ T cells were sorted on a BD FACSAria II using a panel including CD45RO, CCR7, CD25, CD127, CD95 and CD27. Every sorted population had a purity above 95%. Right away, PBMCs were isolated by Lymphoprep density gradient centrifugation and were stained directly, with no culture step. So that batch effects would be minimized, each experiment stained and sorted samples in pairs, pairing one healthy donor with one patient. The CDR3 runs 11 residues from the cysteine to the phenylalanine. Only the CDR3 part of the read is kept: 33 bases, read in frame from the first base. Deletion took 0 bases off V and 7 bases off J, with a span of 5 bases between the germline ends. Looking up the germline V gene (reference sequence) yields CDR1 DFQATT and CDR2 SNEGSKA.

Sequenced sample: naive CD4+ T cells from blood. The cell subset or site label, read with the paper, signifies: true naive CD4+ T cells. The sequence links TRBV20-1 to TRBJ2-3; the D gene lacks a confident call. The sequence came from a man aged 18 to 30 with type 1 diabetes. The sequenced DNA is TGCAGTGCTAGAGATCCGTATACGCAGTATTTT. This translates into CSARDPYTQYF.